The TCR beta chain described here comes from a study of blood T cell repertoires in COVID-19. For the study at large: From the United States, Italy and Spain came samples of acute and convalescent COVID-19. T cells, B-cell-depleted T cells, or PBMCs supplied cDNA or gDNA.

Source study methods: How many nucleated cells were present was estimated from reference gene primer amplification. Assay: immunoSEQ multiplex PCR; the TCRdb copy retains only in-frame clones and omits some. V, J and clone size are taken as reported in that table, and D and trimming were inferred from the DNA itself. Of fewer than 350,000 clones in the sample, around nine tenths were seen once. This clone was counted a single time. During active infection, Seattle patients enrolled and were then monitored through disease. This CDR3 comprises 13 residues. Germline V gene sequence: CDR1 SQVTM, CDR2 ANQGSEA. The junction had 12 bases not matched to a gene; V was cut back by 3 bases and J by 11 bases.

The receptor comes from a woman between 65 and 79 years old with COVID-19, enrolled during active disease. This chain uses TRBV29-1 with TRBJ1-1; 7 bases align to TRBD1. What was sequenced was peripheral blood. CDR3: CSVETRTGGGAFF. CDR3 coding DNA: TGCAGCGTTGAGACCAGGACAGGCGGGGGGGCTTTCTTT.